This passage covers 10 T cell receptor beta chains from one sample sequenced in a study of OX40 agonist ivuxolimab in advanced cancers. The protocol was immunoSEQ multiplex PCR, while the TCRdb copy is restricted to in-frame clones and leaves out a portion. The repertoire includes about 20,000 clones, approximately 87% of them detected once, and approximately 53% sits in the top ten. The sequences come from CD4+ or CD8+ T cells sorted from blood, collected in a trial of the OX40 agonist ivuxolimab. The receptors derive from an adult with an advanced solid tumor such as melanoma, head and neck, liver or kidney cancer.

This chain uses TRBV29-1 with TRBJ2-1; 12 bases fit TRBD1. The V gene end was trimmed by 3 bases and the J gene end by 6 bases; junction bases not matched to a gene: 6. The CDR3 runs to 15 residues. Germline CDR1 reads SQVTM; CDR2 reads ANQGSEA. In nucleotides, the CDR3 is TGCAGCGTTGATCTCGGGACAGGGGGCCTCAATGAGCAGTTCTTC. It is translated as CSVDLGTGGLNEQFF.

The V call is TRBV27, the J call TRBJ1-2; D may be TRBD1 (5 bases). The CDR3 is made up of 15 amino acids. Per the germline V gene, CDR1 is MNHEY and CDR2 is SMNVEV (reference sequence). With 3 bases removed from V and 8 bases from J, the gap between germline ends came to 19 bases. CDR3 nucleotide sequence: TGTGCCAGCAGTTTGAAAATGGGGGACCTAAGCGGCTACACCTTC. Amino acids: CASSLKMGDLSGYTF.

The chain has TRBV6-5 and TRBJ2-7; no clear D. The CDR3 has 13 amino acids. Germline V CDR1 and CDR2: MNHEY, SVGAGI. The germline V and J ends were trimmed by 5 bases and 4 bases, with 12 bases remaining between them. Here the CDR3 reads CASSPRDIYEQYF. In nucleotides, the CDR3 is TGTGCCAGCAGTCCTCGTGACATTTACGAGCAGTACTTC.

V gene TRBV2 combines with J gene TRBJ2-7; 10 positions agree with TRBD2. Germline CDR1 reads SNHLY; CDR2 reads FYNNEI. This CDR3 region has 14 residues. The V segment lost 6 bases and the J segment 2 bases; nucleotides outside the gene matches: 4. CDR3 amino acids: CASSPSGGTYEQYF. As DNA, the CDR3 is TGTGCCAGCAGCCCTAGCGGGGGTACCTACGAGCAGTACTTC.

V usage is TRBV7-2 and J usage is TRBJ1-1; TRBD1 might be the D (6 bases). Germline CDR1 reads SGHTA; CDR2 reads FQGNSA. This CDR3 contains 16 residues. V gave up 5 bases and J gave up 2 bases, with 18 bases separating them. The CDR3: CASSLSRTELNTEAFF. The CDR3 DNA sequence: TGTGCCAGCAGCCTCTCCCGGACAGAGCTTAACACTGAAGCTTTCTTT.

V and J are TRBV19 and TRBJ2-1, with TRBD1 matching 9 bases. Trimming at V came to 10 bases and at J to 2 bases, leaving 6 bases not matched to a gene. The CDR3 totals 14 residues. Germline V lookup: CDR1 LNHDA, CDR2 SQIVND (reference sequence). CDR3 sequence reads: CATGRTGAYNEQFF. The CDR3 DNA sequence: TGTGCCACGGGCCGGACAGGGGCCTACAATGAGCAGTTCTTC.

The rearrangement uses TRBV27 and TRBJ2-7; 10 bases align to TRBD2. This CDR3 is built from 14 residues. Per the germline V gene, CDR1 is MNHEY and CDR2 is SMNVEV (reference sequence). Trimming at V came to 9 bases and at J to 3 bases, leaving 8 bases not matched to a gene. The CDR3 loop is CASAPIAGGYEQYF. CDR3 bases: TGTGCCAGTGCGCCAATAGCGGGGGGCTACGAGCAGTACTTC.

The chain employs TRBV11-2 and TRBJ2-2; a possible D gene is TRBD1 (6 bases). The CDR3 runs to 15 residues. In germline, CDR1 is SGHAT, CDR2 FQNNGV. V gave up 4 bases and J gave up 0 bases, with 9 bases separating them. CDR3 sequence: CASSWTVSNTGELFF. For the CDR3, the DNA is TGTGCCAGCAGCTGGACAGTTTCGAACACCGGGGAGCTGTTTTTT.

The J gene is TRBJ2-1, the V gene TRBV5-6; 7 bases fit TRBD2. Per the germline V gene, CDR1 is SGHDT and CDR2 is YYEEEE. This CDR3 has 15 amino acids. V shed 0 bases, J shed 4 bases, and the junction held 4 bases outside the gene matches. The CDR3 sequence is CASSLGREPYNEQFF. The CDR3 nucleotides read TGTGCCAGCAGCTTGGGGCGGGAGCCGTACAATGAGCAGTTCTTC.

V usage is TRBV2 and J usage is TRBJ2-1, with 9 bases matching TRBD1. Germline CDR1 and CDR2: SNHLY and FYNNEI. This CDR3 comprises 13 residues. V lost 10 bases, J lost 5 bases, and 6 bases stayed unmatched. CDR3 residues: CATIGTGNNEQFF. CDR3 nucleotides: TGTGCCACCATCGGGACAGGGAACAATGAGCAGTTCTTC.